This T cell receptor beta chain was sequenced for a study of blood T cell repertoires in COVID-19. Study at large: PBMCs, B-cell-depleted T cells, or T cells provided the cDNA or gDNA that made up the material.

Study members were between roughly 18 and 90 years old and lived in 20 to 30 US regions. Original handling: Reference gene primer amplification yielded estimated nucleated cell counts. Libraries were prepared by immunoSEQ multiplex PCR; TCRdb keeps only in-frame clonotypes and omits some of them. V, J and clone size are those of that table, while D and trimming were read from the DNA. The sample carries about 210,000 clones, 75% to 90% recorded once. This CDR3 contains 16 residues. In germline, CDR1 is SGHDT, CDR2 YYEEEE. Trimming shortened V by 4 bases and J by 6 bases, and 20 bases separated the two germline ends.

This rearrangement joins TRBV5-6 to TRBJ2-4, with D tentatively TRBD1 (6 bases). The receptor's source is a man aged 40-49 years who had recovered from COVID-19. Material for sequencing was PBMCs or T cells enriched from blood (not recorded which). The chain's CDR3 is CASSRGGRARGNIQYF. DNA for the CDR3: TGTGCCAGCAGCCGAGGGGGACGGGCAAGGGGAAACATTCAGTACTTC.